The source of this T cell receptor (beta chain) is a study of blood T cell dynamics during melanoma immunotherapy. Across the whole study: Metastatic melanoma patients received first-line pembrolizumab or nivolumab plus ipilimumab.

The CDR3 sequence is 14 residues long. Trimming at V came to 5 bases and at J to 5 bases, leaving 8 bases not matched to a gene. The germline gives CDR1 SGHTA, CDR2 FQGNSA. To note about this clone: Its target is unknown.

The time point was: week 3, after first cycle of checkpoint inhibitor. TCRdb keeps only in-frame clones here, not all; method: immunoSEQ multiplex PCR. The sample contains about 12,000 clones, 70% to 90% of which appear only once. Study results and caveats: Unlike progressors, later disease-control patients had W3 repertoires gaining clonality or diversity.

Sample: blood, taken from a patient treated with checkpoint blockade. The rearrangement joins TRBV7-2 to TRBJ2-7, with TRBD2 identical over 8 bases. The sequence was collected from a human donor with melanoma. CDR3 residues: CASSPRFGGDEQYF. Here the CDR3 DNA reads TGTGCCAGCAGCCCGCGATTCGGGGGGGACGAGCAGTACTTC. Full variable domain (outside the CDR3, taken from reference TRBV7-2 and TRBJ2-7): GAGVSQSPSNKVTEKGKDVELRCDPISGHTALYWYRQSLGQGLEFLIYFQGNSAPDKSGLPSDRFSAERTGGSVSTLTIQRTQQEDSAVYLCASSPRFGGDEQYFGPGTRLTVT.